Presented here are 9 T cell receptor beta chains from one specimen sequenced in a study of monozygotic twins with inflammatory bowel disease. TCRdb re-called the 5' RACE reads; every CDR3 protein appears as one record, without DNA. Its listing shows just over 300,000 distinct CDR3 sequences. Material: blood. The receptors here all came from a human donor with ulcerative colitis or Crohn's disease, or a healthy co-twin of an affected twin (not recorded which).

The gene calls are TRBV7-3 and TRBJ2-7; TCRdb outputs TRBD1, but without DNA this stays unchecked. The germline gives CDR1 SGHTA, CDR2 FQGTGA. The CDR3 covers 13 residues. Here the CDR3 reads CASSPQGNYEQYF.

The chain joins TRBV7-2 to TRBJ2-4; TCRdb's assignment of TRBD1 cannot be checked, as there is no DNA. Germline-derived CDR1 and CDR2 are SGHTA and FQGNSA. The CDR3 has 11 residues. CDR3 amino acids: CASSTLDIQYF.

This rearrangement joins TRBV6-7 to TRBJ2-3; TCRdb gives TRBD1 as the D gene, but with no DNA this cannot be confirmed. TRBV6-7 has ORF status, its function being uncertain. The CDR3 is made up of 15 amino acids. The CDR3 region is CASSRPGAPTDTQYF.

V and J are TRBV6-5 and TRBJ2-7; checking the TCRdb D call of TRBD1 is not possible without DNA. The CDR3 is 13 amino acids. Germline-derived CDR1 and CDR2 are MNHEY and SVGAGI. This CDR3 is CASSPRTHYEQYF.

The V call is TRBV19, the J call TRBJ2-2. Germline V lookup: CDR1 LNHDA, CDR2 SQIVND (reference sequence). The CDR3 length is 13 residues. The CDR3 reads CASSNKNTGELFF. Drawing the rest from reference TRBV19 and TRBJ2-2, the complete variable domain is DGGITQSPKYLFRKEGQNVTLSCEQNLNHDAMYWYRQDPGQGLRLIYYSQIVNDFQKGDIAEGYSVSREKKESFPLTVTSAQKNPTAFYLCASSNKNTGELFFGEGSRLTVL.

The chain uses TRBV5-1 and TRBJ2-5. Looked up from germline, CDR1 is SGHRS and CDR2 is YFSETQ. The CDR3 has 12 residues. The CDR3 loop reads CASSLRQETQYF.

The CDR3 reads CSARVGTGGDTQYF. V is TRBV20-1 and J is TRBJ2-3; TCRdb selects TRBD1, and the lack of DNA leaves this call unchecked. The germline V gene encodes CDR1 DFQATT and CDR2 SNEGSKA (reference sequence). This CDR3 spans 14 amino acids.

The chain is built from TRBV27 and TRBJ2-7; TCRdb gives TRBD2 as the D gene, but with no DNA this cannot be confirmed. The CDR3 covers 15 residues. CDR1 MNHEY and CDR2 SMNVEV come from the germline V gene (reference sequence). This CDR3 reads CASSLSMGALAEQYF.

The chain is built from TRBV9 and TRBJ2-5; absent DNA, TCRdb's TRBD1 call cannot be checked. The CDR3 totals 15 residues. CDR1 SGDLS and CDR2 YYNGEE come from the germline V gene. This CDR3 is CASSVAEGGRETQYF.